The clone carrying this T cell receptor beta chain was seen repeatedly, ten times or more. This sample is part of a study of HIV-infected patients and healthy controls. Antiretroviral therapy had run roughly three months, about 14 weeks, before follow-up blood collection. The repertoire came from unfractionated whole blood and reflected all unsorted peripheral T cells. The length of the CDR3 is 16 residues. The germline V and J ends were trimmed by 1 base and 5 bases, with 17 bases remaining between them. Approximately 510 ng RNA was reverse transcribed with alpha and beta constant-region primers. Using multiplexing indices, alpha and beta chain libraries were generated apart by chain-specific third strand synthesis. TCRdb re-derived calls from the 5' RACE reads in MiXCR, one entry per CDR3 protein. The data hold 14,000 or so distinct CDR3 sequences, with around 10% observed a single time.

This TCR was sampled from an adult with HIV infection. The donor label of this sample is uncertain. This chain joins TRBV12-3 or TRBV12-4 and TRBJ2-5, with D perhaps matching TRBD1 (6 bases). The source was blood, collected during antiretroviral therapy. CDR3 nucleotide sequence: TGTGCCAGCAGTTTAGTGACAGGTGCCCGGTGGGAGACCCAGTACTTC. This encodes CASSLVTGARWETQYF.